In this sample, the clone carrying this T cell receptor beta chain turned up a few times. Its antigen is unidentified. Trimming cost V 4 bases and J 16 bases; bases outside gene matches: 12. Germline loops: CDR1 SQVTM, CDR2 ANQGSEA. This CDR3 is 12 amino acids long. This sample is part of a study of response to subunit inactivated influenza vaccine. Whole-study findings and limits: With each seasonal influenza vaccination, the authors suggested, few new T cells are recruited.

TCRdb re-analysed the RT-PCR reads in MiXCR, keeping a single row per CDR3 protein. The table has 500,000 to 600,000 distinct CDR3 sequences, 12% to 15% seen once; the top ten hold more than 9.5%. The rearrangement links TRBV29-1 to TRBJ2-1; 8 bases align to TRBD1. The clonotype comes from a man between 45 and 60 years old who received an inactivated influenza vaccine. The sequencing used PBMCs from blood, collected approximately 12 days after vaccination. The CDR3 DNA is TGCAGCGTTGTCTATTGGGACAGGCGATACTTCTTC. It codes for CSVVYWDRRYFF.